The text below deals with one T cell receptor beta chain. The sample is drawn from a study of blood T cell repertoires in COVID-19. Libraries were prepared by immunoSEQ multiplex PCR; TCRdb keeps only in-frame clonotypes and omits some of them. This sample carries about 430,000 clones, 80% to 90% of them seen once, and the ten largest clones take 0.95% to 1.2%. Looked up from germline, CDR1 is SEHNR and CDR2 is FQNEAQ (reference sequence). The CDR3 loop spans 17 amino acids. V was clipped by 5 bases and J by 6 bases; unmatched bases: 12. Sequenced input: PBMCs or T cells enriched from blood (not recorded which). This chain joins TRBV7-9 and TRBJ2-1, with 11 bases aligning to TRBD2. The origin of this receptor is a young man who had recovered from COVID-19. CDR3 amino acids: CASSQLPGLAAGNEQFF. DNA for the CDR3: TGTGCCAGCAGCCAATTACCGGGACTAGCGGCCGGCAATGAGCAGTTCTTC.